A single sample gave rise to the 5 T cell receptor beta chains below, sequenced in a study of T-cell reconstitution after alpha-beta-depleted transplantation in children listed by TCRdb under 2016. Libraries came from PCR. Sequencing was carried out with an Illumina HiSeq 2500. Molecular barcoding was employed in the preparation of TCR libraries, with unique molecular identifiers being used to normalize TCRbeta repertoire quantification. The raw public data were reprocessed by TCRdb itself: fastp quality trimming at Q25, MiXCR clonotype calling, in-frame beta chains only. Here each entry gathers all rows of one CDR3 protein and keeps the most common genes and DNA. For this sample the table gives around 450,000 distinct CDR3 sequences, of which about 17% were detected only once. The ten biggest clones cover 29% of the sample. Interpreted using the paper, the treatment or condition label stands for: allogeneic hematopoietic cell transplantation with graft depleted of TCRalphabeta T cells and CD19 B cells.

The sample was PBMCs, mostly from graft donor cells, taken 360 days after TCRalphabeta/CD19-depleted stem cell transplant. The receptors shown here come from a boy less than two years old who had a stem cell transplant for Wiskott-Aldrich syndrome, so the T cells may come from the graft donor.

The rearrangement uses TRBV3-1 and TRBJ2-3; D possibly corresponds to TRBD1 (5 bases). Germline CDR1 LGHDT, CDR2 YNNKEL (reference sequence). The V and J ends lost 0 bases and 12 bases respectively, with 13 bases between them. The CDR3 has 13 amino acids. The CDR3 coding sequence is TGTGCCAGCAGCCAAGATCCCCGGACACAACAGTATTTT. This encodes CASSQDPRTQQYF.

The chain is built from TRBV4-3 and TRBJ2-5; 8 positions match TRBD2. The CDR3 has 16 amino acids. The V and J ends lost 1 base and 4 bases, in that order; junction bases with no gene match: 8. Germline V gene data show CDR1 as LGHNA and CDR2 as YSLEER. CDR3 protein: CASSQVAGSGRETQYF. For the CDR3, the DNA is TGCGCCAGCAGCCAAGTAGCGGGGTCGGGTCGAGAGACCCAGTACTTC.

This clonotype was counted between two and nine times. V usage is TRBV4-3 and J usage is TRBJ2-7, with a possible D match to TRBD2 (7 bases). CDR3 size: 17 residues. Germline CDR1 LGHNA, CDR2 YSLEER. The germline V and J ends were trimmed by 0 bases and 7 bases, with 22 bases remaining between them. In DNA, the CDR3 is TGCGCCAGCAGCCAAGATTGGACCTTAACAGGGAGGGGTGAGCAGTACTTC. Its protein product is CASSQDWTLTGRGEQYF.

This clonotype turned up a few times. The CDR3 is CASSPTLAGEREQYF. The DNA of the CDR3 is TGTGCCAGCTCACCTACACTAGCGGGAGAACGGGAGCAGTACTTC. The rearrangement uses TRBV18 and TRBJ2-7; 11 nucleotides agree with TRBD2. CDR1 and CDR2 from the germline V gene are KGHSH and LQKENI. The CDR3 has 15 residues. V was pared by 3 bases and J by 7 bases, with 8 bases of the junction left unmatched.

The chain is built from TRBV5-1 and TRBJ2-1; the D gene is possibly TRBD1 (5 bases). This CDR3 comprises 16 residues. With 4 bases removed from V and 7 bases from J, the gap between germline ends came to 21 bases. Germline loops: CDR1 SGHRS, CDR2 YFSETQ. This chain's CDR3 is CASSPPKVRTRNEQFF. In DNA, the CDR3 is TGCGCCAGCAGCCCCCCGAAGGTAAGGACAAGGAATGAGCAGTTCTTC.